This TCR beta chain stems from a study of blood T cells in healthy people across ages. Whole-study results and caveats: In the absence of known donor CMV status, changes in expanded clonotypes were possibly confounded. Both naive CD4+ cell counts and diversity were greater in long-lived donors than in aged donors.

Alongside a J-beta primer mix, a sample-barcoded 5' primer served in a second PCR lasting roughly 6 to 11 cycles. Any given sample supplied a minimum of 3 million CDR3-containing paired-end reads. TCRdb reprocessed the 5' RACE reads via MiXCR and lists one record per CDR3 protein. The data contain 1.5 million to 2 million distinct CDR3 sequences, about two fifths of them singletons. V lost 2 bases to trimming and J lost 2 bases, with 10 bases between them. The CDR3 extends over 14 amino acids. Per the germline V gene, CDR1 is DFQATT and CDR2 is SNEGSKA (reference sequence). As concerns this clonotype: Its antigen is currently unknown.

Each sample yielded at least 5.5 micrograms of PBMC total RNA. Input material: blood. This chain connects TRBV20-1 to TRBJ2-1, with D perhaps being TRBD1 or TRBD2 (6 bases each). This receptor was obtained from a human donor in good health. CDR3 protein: CSARKGGPYNEQFF. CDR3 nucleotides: TGCAGTGCTAGAAAGGGGGGTCCCTACAATGAGCAGTTCTTC.